The clone carrying this TCR beta chain showed up just a few times. Germline V gene sequence: CDR1 SGHRS, CDR2 YFSETQ. The CDR3 loop spans 16 amino acids. The trim removed 4 bases at V and 1 base at J, leaving 7 bases unmatched. The sample is drawn from a study of identical twins. Donors were all healthy Caucasians. TCRdb ran MiXCR on the 5' RACE reads and lists one entry per CDR3 protein. The sample consists of approximately 890,000 distinct CDR3 sequences, 9% to 15% of them appearing once. These sequences were also reported in another study, on yellow fever vaccine responses in identical twins.

The V and J genes are TRBV5-1 and TRBJ2-5; 10 bases map to TRBD2. This TCR derives from a woman aged 18 to 35 in good health. The specimen sequenced was PBMCs. This CDR3 reads CASSPAAGGVQETQYF. The CDR3 coding sequence is TGCGCCAGCAGCCCGGCAGCGGGAGGGGTCCAAGAGACCCAGTACTTC. Looking up the rest from reference TRBV5-1 and TRBJ2-5 gives the full variable domain: KAGVTQTPRYLIKTRGQQVTLSCSPISGHRSVSWYQQTPGQGLQFLFEYFSETQRNKGNFPGRFSGRQFSNSRSEMNVSTLELGDSALYLCASSPAAGGVQETQYFGPGTRLLVL.